The source of this TCR beta chain is a study of T cells and Merkel cell carcinoma outcomes. For this clone: The antigen is unknown.

Broader study findings: Merkel cell carcinoma outcomes were reportedly predicted by repertoire and T-cell density.

Method: immunoSEQ multiplex PCR; TCRdb's copy keeps in-frame clones and lacks some. Of about 19,000 clones in the sample, approximately 80% are singletons; the top ten hold over 3%. The CDR3 is made up of 14 amino acids. In germline, CDR1 is MNHEY, CDR2 SVGAGI. The V end was cut by 6 bases, the J end by 6 bases, with 15 bases between. The sequencing sample was made of tumor tissue from Merkel cell carcinoma. The chain is built from TRBV6-5 and TRBJ2-1, with a tentative D call TRBD2 (5 bases). The sequence was obtained from a human donor with Merkel cell carcinoma. The CDR3 region has the DNA TGTGCCAGCAGCTTACTACGAGCGGCCAATGAGCAGTTCTTC. Protein sequence: CASSLLRAANEQFF.